Below, 3 T cell receptor beta chains from the same sample are listed, as sequenced in a study of T cell responses to AZD1222 COVID-19 vaccine. Data came from immunoSEQ multiplex PCR; TCRdb stores just in-frame clones and leaves some out. This sample has roughly 180,000 clones, with about nine tenths found just once. The sequencing here drew on peripheral blood, taken on day 0 of AZD1222 vaccination. These TCRs come from an adult in good health.

There are a few counts of this clone. This chain uses TRBV3-1 (or the pseudogene TRBV3-2) with TRBJ1-4, with a tentative D call TRBD1 (5 bases). The CDR3 is 14 amino acids. CDR1 is LGHDT and CDR2 is YNNKEL in the germline V gene (reference sequence). Trimming shortened V by 3 bases and J by 13 bases, and 18 bases separated the two germline ends. The CDR3 region is CASSHSGGGMGLFF. Here the CDR3 DNA reads TGTGCCAGCAGCCACTCTGGCGGGGGTATGGGACTGTTTTTT.

V gene TRBV7-3 combines with J gene TRBJ2-2, with 15 positions matching TRBD2. Germline values: CDR1 SGHTA, CDR2 FQGTGA. The J segment lost 4 bases and the V segment lost 6 bases, leaving 0 bases of the junction unmatched. The CDR3 has 15 amino acids. CDR3: CASRGLAGGTGELFF. For the CDR3, the DNA is TGTGCCAGCAGGGGACTAGCGGGGGGCACCGGGGAGCTGTTTTTT.

This clone was seen a few times. The rearrangement links TRBV19 to TRBJ2-1; 7 bases agree with TRBD2. Looked up from germline, CDR1 is LNHDA and CDR2 is SQIVND (reference sequence). Germline trimming cut 0 bases from V and 13 bases from J; bases unmatched to any gene: 6. The CDR3 covers 13 residues. CDR3 sequence reads: CASSIDRASGQFF. CDR3 nucleotides: TGTGCCAGTAGTATAGATCGGGCTAGCGGCCAGTTCTTC.